This paragraph reports one TCR beta chain. The sample originates from a study of blood T cell repertoires in COVID-19. Study-wide context: Specimens from acute and convalescent COVID-19 originated in the United States, Italy and Spain. The cDNA or gDNA used as material had been derived from T cells, B-cell-depleted T cells, or PBMCs.

V was pared by 8 bases and J by 2 bases, with 11 bases of the junction left unmatched. Germline CDR1 and CDR2: ENHRY and SYGVKD. CDR3 length: 16 amino acids. Study processing details: It was from reference gene primer amplification that nucleated cell counts were estimated. Libraries were prepared by immunoSEQ multiplex PCR; TCRdb keeps only in-frame clonotypes and omits some of them. D and trimming come from the DNA, and the V and J calls and clone size come from that table. The sample has about 180,000 clones, approximately 81% seen once. The chain combines TRBV10-3 with TRBJ1-3; the match to TRBD1 covers 8 bases. The specimen was peripheral blood. The sequence came from a woman aged 50 to 60 with COVID-19, enrolled during active disease. The CDR3 is CAIARTGQGTGNTIYF. The CDR3 DNA reads TGTGCCATCGCAAGGACAGGACAGGGCACTGGAAACACCATATATTTT.